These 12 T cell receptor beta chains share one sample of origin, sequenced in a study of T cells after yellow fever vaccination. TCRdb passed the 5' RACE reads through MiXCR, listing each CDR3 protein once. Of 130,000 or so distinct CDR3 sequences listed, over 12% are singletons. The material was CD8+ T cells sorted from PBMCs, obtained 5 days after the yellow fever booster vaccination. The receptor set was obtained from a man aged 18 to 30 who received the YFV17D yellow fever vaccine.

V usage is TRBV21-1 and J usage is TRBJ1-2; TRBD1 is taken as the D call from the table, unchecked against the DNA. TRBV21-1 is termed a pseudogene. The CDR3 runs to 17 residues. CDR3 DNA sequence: TGTGCCAGCAGCTCCCAAGGACAGGGGCCGCCCGTGGAGGGCTACACCTTC. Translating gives CASSSQGQGPPVEGYTF.

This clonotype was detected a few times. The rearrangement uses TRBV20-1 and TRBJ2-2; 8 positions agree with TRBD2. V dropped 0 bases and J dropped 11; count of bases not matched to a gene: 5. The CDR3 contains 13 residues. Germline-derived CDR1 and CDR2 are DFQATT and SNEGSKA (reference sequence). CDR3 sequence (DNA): TGCAGTGCTAGAGATTCCGGGGGGGCCGAGCTGTTTTTT. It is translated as CSARDSGGAELFF.

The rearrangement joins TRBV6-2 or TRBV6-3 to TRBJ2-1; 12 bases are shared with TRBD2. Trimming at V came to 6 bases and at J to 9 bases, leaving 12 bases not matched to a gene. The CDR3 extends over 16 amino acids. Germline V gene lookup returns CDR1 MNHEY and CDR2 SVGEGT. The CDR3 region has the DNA TGTGCCAGCAGCCTCGTCGCTAGCGGGGGGGATAGTGAGCAGTTCTTC. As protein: CASSLVASGGDSEQFF.

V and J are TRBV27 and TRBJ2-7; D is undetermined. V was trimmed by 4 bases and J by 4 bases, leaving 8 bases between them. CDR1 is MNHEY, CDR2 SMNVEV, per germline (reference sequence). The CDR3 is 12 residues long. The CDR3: CASSSLPYEQYF. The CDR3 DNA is TGTGCCAGCAGTTCCTTACCTTACGAGCAGTACTTC.

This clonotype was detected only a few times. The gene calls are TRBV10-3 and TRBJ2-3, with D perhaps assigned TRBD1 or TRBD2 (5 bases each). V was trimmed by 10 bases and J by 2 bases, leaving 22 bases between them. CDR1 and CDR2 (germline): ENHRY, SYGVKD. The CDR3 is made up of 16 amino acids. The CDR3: CATLGTKHPSTDTQYF. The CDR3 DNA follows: TGTGCCACCCTTGGGACCAAACATCCCTCCACAGATACGCAGTATTTT.

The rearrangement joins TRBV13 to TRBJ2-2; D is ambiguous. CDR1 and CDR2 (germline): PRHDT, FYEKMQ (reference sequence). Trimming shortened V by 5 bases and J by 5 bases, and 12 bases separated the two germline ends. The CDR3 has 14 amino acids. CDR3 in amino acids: CASSLRVGTGELFF. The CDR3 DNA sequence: TGTGCCAGCAGCCTAAGGGTCGGGACCGGGGAGCTGTTTTTT.

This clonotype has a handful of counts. This CDR3 reads CATSRDRHFYNEQFF. CDR3 nucleotides: TGTGCCACCAGCAGAGATCGTCACTTCTACAATGAGCAGTTCTTC. The chain joins TRBV15 to TRBJ2-1; D is undetermined. The V gene lost 0 bases and the J gene lost 3 bases, with 9 bases spanning the gap. Per germline, CDR1 LNHNV and CDR2 YYDKDF (reference sequence). This CDR3 contains 15 residues.

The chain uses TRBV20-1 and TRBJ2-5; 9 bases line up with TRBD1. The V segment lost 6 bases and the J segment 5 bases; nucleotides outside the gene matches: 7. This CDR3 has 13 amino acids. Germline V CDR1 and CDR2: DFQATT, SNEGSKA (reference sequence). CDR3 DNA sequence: TGCAGTGCCCCGGGACAGGGATATGAGACCCAGTACTTC. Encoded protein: CSAPGQGYETQYF.

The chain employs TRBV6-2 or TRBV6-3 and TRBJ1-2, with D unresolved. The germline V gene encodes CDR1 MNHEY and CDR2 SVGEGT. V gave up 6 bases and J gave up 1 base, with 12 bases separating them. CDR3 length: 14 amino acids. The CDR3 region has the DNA TGTGCCAGCAGGCCCAGCGAAGTTAACTATGGCTACACCTTC. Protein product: CASRPSEVNYGYTF.

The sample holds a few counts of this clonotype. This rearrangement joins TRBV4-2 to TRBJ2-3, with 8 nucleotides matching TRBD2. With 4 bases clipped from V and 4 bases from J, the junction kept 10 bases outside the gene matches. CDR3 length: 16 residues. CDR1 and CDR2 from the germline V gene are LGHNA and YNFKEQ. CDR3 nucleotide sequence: TGTGCCAGCAGCCCCTCCGACCCGGGGGGGGCAGATACGCAGTATTTT. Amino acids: CASSPSDPGGADTQYF.

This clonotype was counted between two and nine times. The CDR3 here is CASSAATSGGPLEDTQYF. The CDR3 nucleotides read TGTGCCAGCAGCGCCGCGACTAGCGGGGGCCCTCTTGAGGATACGCAGTATTTT. V gene TRBV7-9 combines with J gene TRBJ2-3; 12 bases line up with TRBD2. Looked up from germline, CDR1 is SEHNR and CDR2 is FQNEAQ (reference sequence). This CDR3 is built from 18 residues. V lost 5 bases and J lost 6; bases outside the gene matches: 15.

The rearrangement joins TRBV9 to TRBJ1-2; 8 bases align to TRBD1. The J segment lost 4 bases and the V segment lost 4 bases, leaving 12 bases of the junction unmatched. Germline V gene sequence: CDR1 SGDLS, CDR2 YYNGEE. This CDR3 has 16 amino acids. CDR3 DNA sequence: TGTGCCAGCAGCCCAGCCCGGACAGGGTCCGGCTATGGCTACACCTTC. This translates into CASSPARTGSGYGYTF.